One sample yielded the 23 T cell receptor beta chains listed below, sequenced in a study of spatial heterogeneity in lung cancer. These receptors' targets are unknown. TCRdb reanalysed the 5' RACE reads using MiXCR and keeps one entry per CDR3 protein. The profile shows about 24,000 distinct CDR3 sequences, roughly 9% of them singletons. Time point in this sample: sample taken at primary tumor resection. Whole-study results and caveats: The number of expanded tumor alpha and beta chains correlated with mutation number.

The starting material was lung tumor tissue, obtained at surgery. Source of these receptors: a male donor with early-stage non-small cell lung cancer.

Here the CDR3 reads CASSYSVRVGEQYF. Here the CDR3 DNA reads TGTGCCAGCAGTTACTCTGTCAGGGTTGGGGAGCAGTACTTC. V is TRBV6-5 and J is TRBJ2-7; possibly TRBD1 for D (5 bases). The CDR3 sequence is 14 residues long. Germline V lookup: CDR1 MNHEY, CDR2 SVGAGI. Between the trimmed V and J ends, which lost 0 bases and 7 bases, there was a span of 13 bases.

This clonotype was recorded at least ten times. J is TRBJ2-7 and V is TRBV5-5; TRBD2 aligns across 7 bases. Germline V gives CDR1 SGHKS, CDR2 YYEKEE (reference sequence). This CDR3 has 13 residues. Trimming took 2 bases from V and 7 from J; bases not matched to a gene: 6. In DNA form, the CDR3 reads TGTGCCAGCAGCTTCGCCCCGGGAGGTGAGCAGTACTTC. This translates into CASSFAPGGEQYF.

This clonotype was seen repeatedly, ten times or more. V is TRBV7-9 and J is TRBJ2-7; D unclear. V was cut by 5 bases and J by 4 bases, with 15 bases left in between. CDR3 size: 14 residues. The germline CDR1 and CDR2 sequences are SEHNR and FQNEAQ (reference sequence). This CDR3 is CASSRVPNFYEQYF. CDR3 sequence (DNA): TGTGCCAGCAGCCGGGTCCCGAACTTTTACGAGCAGTACTTC.

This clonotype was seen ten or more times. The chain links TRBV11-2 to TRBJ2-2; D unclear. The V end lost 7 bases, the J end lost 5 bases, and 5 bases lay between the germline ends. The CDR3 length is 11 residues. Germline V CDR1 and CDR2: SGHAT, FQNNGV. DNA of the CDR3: TGTGCCAGCACCGAGACCGGGGAGCTGTTTTTT. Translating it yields CASTETGELFF.

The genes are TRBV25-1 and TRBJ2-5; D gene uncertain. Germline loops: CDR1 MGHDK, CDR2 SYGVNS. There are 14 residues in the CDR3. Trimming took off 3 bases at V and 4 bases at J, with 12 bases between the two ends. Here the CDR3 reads CASSEPLLGETQYF. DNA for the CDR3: TGTGCCAGCAGTGAGCCCCTGCTAGGAGAGACCCAGTACTTC.

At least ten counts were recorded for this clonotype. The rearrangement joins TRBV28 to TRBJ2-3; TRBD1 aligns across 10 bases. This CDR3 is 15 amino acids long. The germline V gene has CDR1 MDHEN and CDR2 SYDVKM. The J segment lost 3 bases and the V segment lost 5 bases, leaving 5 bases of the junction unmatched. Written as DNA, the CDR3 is TGTGCCAGCAGTCCTGGACAGGGGGGGACAGATACGCAGTATTTT. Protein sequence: CASSPGQGGTDTQYF.

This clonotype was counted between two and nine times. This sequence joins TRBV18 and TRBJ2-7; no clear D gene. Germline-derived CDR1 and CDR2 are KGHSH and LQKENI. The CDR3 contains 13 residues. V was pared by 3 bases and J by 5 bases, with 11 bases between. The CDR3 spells CASSPDLDDEQYF. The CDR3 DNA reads TGTGCCAGCTCACCCGATCTCGACGACGAGCAGTACTTC.

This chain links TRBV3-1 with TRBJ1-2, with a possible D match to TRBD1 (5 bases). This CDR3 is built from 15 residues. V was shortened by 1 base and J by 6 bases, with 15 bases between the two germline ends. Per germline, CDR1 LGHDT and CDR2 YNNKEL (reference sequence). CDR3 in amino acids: CASSQGQITLDGYTF. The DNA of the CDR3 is TGTGCCAGCAGCCAAGGACAGATCACTCTGGATGGCTACACCTTC.

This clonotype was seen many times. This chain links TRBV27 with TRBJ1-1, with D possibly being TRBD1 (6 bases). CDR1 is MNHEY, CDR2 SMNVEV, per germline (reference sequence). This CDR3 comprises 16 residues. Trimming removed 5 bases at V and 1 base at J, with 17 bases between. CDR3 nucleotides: TGTGCCAGCAGTCCCAGAGGGGGGCGCGGGAACACTGAAGCTTTCTTT. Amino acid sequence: CASSPRGGRGNTEAFF.

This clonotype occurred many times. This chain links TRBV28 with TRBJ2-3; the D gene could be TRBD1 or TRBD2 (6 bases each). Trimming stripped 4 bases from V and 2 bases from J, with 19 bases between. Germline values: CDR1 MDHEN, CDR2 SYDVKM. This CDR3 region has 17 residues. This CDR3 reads CASSSSLKRGPTDTQYF. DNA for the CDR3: TGTGCCAGCAGTTCCTCCTTGAAACGGGGGCCCACAGATACGCAGTATTTT.

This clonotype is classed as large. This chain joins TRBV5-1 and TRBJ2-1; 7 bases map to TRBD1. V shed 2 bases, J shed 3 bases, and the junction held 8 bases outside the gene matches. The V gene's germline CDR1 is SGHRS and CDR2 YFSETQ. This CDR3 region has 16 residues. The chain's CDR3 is CASSFKTGDSYNEQFF. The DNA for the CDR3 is TGCGCCAGCAGCTTCAAAACCGGGGACAGCTACAATGAGCAGTTCTTC.

The CDR3 DNA is TGTGCCAGCAGCTTTAACAGGGCCCCCGAGCAGTACTTC. Its translation is CASSFNRAPEQYF. This chain connects TRBV7-8 to TRBJ2-7, with a weak D call TRBD1 (6 bases). The CDR3 sequence is 13 residues long. V was shortened by 3 bases and J by 6 bases, with 12 bases between the two germline ends. Germline V gene lookup returns CDR1 SGHVS and CDR2 FQNEAQ.

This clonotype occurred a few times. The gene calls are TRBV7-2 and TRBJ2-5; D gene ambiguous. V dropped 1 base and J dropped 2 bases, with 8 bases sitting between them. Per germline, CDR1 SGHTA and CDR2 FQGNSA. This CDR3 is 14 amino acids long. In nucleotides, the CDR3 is TGTGCCAGCAGCTTAGTCAAGGGACAAGAGACCCAGTACTTC. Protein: CASSLVKGQETQYF.

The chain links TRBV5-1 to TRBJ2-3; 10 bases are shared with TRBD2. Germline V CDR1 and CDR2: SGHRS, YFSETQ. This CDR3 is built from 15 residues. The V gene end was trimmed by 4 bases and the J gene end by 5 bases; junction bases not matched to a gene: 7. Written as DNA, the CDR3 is TGCGCCAGCAGCACGGGAGCGGGAGGGCAAGATACGCAGTATTTT. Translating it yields CASSTGAGGQDTQYF.

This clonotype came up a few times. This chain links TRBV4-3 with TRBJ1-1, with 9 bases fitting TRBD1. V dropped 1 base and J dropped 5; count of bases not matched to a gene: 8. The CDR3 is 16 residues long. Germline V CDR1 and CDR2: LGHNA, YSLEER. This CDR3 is CASSQGDYRGRTEAFF. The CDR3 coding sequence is TGCGCCAGCAGCCAAGGGGATTACAGGGGGCGGACTGAAGCTTTCTTT.

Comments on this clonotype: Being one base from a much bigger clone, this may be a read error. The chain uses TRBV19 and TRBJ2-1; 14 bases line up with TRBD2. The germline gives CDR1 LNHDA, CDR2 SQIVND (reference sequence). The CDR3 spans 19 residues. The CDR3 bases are TGTGACAGTAGCCTGTCCGGGACTAGCGGGGGTAACTCCTACAATGAGCAGTTCTTC. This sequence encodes CDSSLSGTSGGNSYNEQFF.

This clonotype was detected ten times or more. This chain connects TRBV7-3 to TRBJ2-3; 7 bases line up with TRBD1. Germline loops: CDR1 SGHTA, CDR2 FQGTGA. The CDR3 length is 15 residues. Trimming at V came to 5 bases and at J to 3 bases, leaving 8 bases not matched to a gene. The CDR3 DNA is TGTGCCAGCAGCCCACAGGGGATCGCAACAGATACGCAGTATTTT. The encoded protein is CASSPQGIATDTQYF.

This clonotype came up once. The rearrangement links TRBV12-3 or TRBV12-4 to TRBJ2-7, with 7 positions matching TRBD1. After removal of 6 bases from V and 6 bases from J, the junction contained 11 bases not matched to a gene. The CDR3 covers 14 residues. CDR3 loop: CASSEQTGSPEQYF. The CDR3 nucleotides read TGTGCCAGCAGCGAACAGACAGGGTCCCCCGAGCAGTACTTC.

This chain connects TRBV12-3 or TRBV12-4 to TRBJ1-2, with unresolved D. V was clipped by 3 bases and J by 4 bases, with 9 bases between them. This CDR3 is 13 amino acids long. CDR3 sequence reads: CASSFDGSYGYTF. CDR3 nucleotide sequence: TGTGCCAGCAGTTTCGACGGAAGCTATGGCTACACCTTC.

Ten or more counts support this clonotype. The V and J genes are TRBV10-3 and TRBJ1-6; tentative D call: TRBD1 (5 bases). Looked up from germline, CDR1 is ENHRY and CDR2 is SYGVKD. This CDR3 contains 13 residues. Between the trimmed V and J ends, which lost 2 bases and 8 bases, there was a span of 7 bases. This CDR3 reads CAISETGDSPLHF. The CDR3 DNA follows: TGTGCCATCAGTGAGACAGGAGATTCACCCCTCCACTTT.

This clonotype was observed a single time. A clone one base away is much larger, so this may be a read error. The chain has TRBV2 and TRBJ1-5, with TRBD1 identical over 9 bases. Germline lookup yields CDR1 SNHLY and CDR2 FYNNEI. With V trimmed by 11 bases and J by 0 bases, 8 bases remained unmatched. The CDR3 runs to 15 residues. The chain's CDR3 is CAGIGDRASNQPQHF. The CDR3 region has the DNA TGTGCCGGCATTGGGGACAGGGCTAGCAATCAGCCCCAGCATTTT.

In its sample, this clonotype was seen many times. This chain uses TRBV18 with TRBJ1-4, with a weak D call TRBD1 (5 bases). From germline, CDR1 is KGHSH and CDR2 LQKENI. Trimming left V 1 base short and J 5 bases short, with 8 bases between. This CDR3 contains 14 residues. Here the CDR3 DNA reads TGTGCCAGCTCACCACTTGGGGGGAATGAAAAACTGTTTTTT. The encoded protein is CASSPLGGNEKLFF.

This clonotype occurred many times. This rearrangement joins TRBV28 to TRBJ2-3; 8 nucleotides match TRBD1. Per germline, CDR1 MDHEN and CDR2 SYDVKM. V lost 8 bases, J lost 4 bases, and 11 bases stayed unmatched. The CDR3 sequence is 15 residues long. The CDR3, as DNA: TGTGCCAGCGGCCGGAGGACAGGGTGGCCAGATACGCAGTATTTT. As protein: CASGRRTGWPDTQYF.